This T cell receptor beta chain was captured by sequencing in a study of blood T cell repertoires in COVID-19. Study as a whole: Sites across the United States, Italy and Spain contributed samples from acute and convalescent COVID-19. PBMCs, B-cell-depleted T cells, or T cells provided the cDNA or gDNA that made up the material.

Trimming shortened V by 0 bases and J by 4 bases, and 19 bases separated the two germline ends. Germline lookup yields CDR1 LGHDT and CDR2 YNNKEL (reference sequence). The CDR3 sequence is 17 residues long. In the authors' methods: Quantification of nucleated cells was approximated via reference gene primer amplification. The assay was immunoSEQ multiplex PCR, and TCRdb's table has in-frame clones only and misses some. V, J and clone size derive from that table, while D and trimming were established from the DNA sequence. The table lists about 220,000 clones, roughly 85% of them singletons. The specimen sequenced was peripheral blood. The TCR originated in a woman of 80 years or more with acute or convalescent COVID-19. The V and J genes are TRBV3-1 (or the pseudogene TRBV3-2) and TRBJ2-7; perhaps TRBD2 as D (5 bases). CDR3 amino acids: CASSQEWSSLGVYEQYF. As DNA, the CDR3 is TGTGCCAGCAGCCAAGAGTGGTCATCTTTGGGAGTGTACGAGCAGTACTTC.